The 4 T cell receptor beta chains below come from one sample, sequenced in a study of T cells in Graves' hyperthyroidism and ophthalmopathy. Regions amplified from RNA transcripts were the TCR beta CDR3 regions. Primed by the HTBI set, a first-round RT-PCR was run on the TCR CDR3. TCRdb recomputed calls from the multiplex PCR reads with MiXCR, one row per CDR3 protein. Here the sample spans around 290,000 distinct CDR3 sequences, about 18% being singletons. The sample was blood. The receptors come from a woman between 55 and 75 years old with Graves' ophthalmopathy.

This clonotype was recorded at least ten times. The gene calls are TRBV20-1 and TRBJ2-2, with 10 bases aligning to TRBD2. Germline CDR1 is DFQATT and CDR2 is SNEGSKA (reference sequence). The CDR3 has 16 amino acids. J was trimmed by 5 bases and V by 0 bases; bases with no gene match: 6. CDR3 amino acids: CSARDPSGRETGELFF. Written as DNA, the CDR3 is TGCAGTGCTAGAGATCCTAGCGGGAGAGAAACCGGGGAGCTGTTTTTT.

This chain joins TRBV12-3 or TRBV12-4 and TRBJ1-2, with 8 bases identical to TRBD1. The CDR3 contains 14 residues. The junction had 11 bases not matched to a gene; V was cut back by 10 bases and J by 4 bases. The CDR3 sequence is CATRLGQESYGYTF. Written as DNA, the CDR3 is TGTGCCACCAGGCTGGGACAGGAATCCTATGGCTACACCTTC.

V is TRBV6-2 or TRBV6-3 and J is TRBJ2-1, with D uncertain. The germline V gene has CDR1 MNHEY and CDR2 SVGEGT. V lost 0 bases and J 6 bases, leaving 9 bases between the germline ends. This CDR3 region has 14 residues. DNA of the CDR3: TGTGCCAGCAGTTACTCGGATTGGGCCAATGAGCAGTTCTTC. Translation gives CASSYSDWANEQFF.

In regard to this clonotype: This may stem from a read error, because a much larger clone lies one nucleotide away. This rearrangement joins TRBV4-1 to TRBJ1-2; D gene ambiguous. V was shortened by 1 base and J by 0 bases, with 9 bases between the two germline ends. This CDR3 is built from 15 residues. Germline V lookup: CDR1 MGHRA, CDR2 YSYEKL. The CDR3, as DNA: TGCGCCAGCAGCCAAGTCGGCCAATCTAACTATGGCTACACCTTC. Translation: CASSQVGQSNYGYTF.